This T cell receptor beta chain was retrieved from a study of graft-versus-host responses after intestinal transplantation. Study as a whole: As for transplant type, recipients had multivisceral, liver-intestinal, or isolated intestinal grafts. Tacrolimus plus steroids were given to all recipients for around three years, preceded by anti-thymocyte globulin induction.

The V gene lost 6 bases and the J gene lost 4 bases, with 16 bases spanning the gap. The CDR3 is made up of 15 amino acids. Germline-derived CDR1 and CDR2 are SNHLY and FYNNEI. This clone came up once. The antigen is not known. Clones were read by immunoSEQ multiplex PCR, and TCRdb kept only the in-frame ones, dropping some. Found here are some 15,000 clones, over 85% of them singletons; the top ten hold around 4.4%. Study results and limitations: Circulating GvH clone levels at their peak were associated with HvG declines (early post-transplant). GvH clonotypes were identified within recipient marrow, with a subset emerging first in ileum or blood.

Sequenced material: PBMCs, taken around 3 years after intestinal transplantation. The V gene is TRBV2, the J gene TRBJ2-1; D call uncertain. This receptor was identified in a human patient who received an intestinal transplant, so some T cells may come from the graft donor. The CDR3 DNA follows: TGTGCCAGCAGAGCCGAGTCTTTGTGGTACAATGAGCAGTTCTTC. It codes for CASRAESLWYNEQFF.